This T cell receptor beta chain was obtained from a study of CD8 T cells in ankylosing spondylitis. Making the TCR beta libraries involved quantitative 5'-RACE with molecular barcodes. MiXCR, applied by TCRdb to the 5' RACE reads, yields one record per CDR3 protein. The data show approximately 250,000 distinct CDR3 sequences, over 9.5% seen once. Study-wide results and caveats: Characteristic, it appeared, of ankylosing spondylitis blood was a TCR beta motif of eight or nine highly homologous variants. Reportedly, matched ankylosing spondylitis synovial fluid was significantly enriched for disease-linked clones. CD8+ cells made up the disease-linked clones, which were relatively rare in peripheral blood.

The CDR3 runs 15 residues. Trimming cost V 0 bases and J 0 bases, with 7 bases left between them. CDR1 SGHRS and CDR2 YFSETQ come from the germline V gene. This clonotype has ten or more counts. Antigen specificity is unknown. The sample comprised blood, either unsorted or a sorted T cell fraction (not recorded which). The TCR sequence derives from a male donor with ankylosing spondylitis or in good health (not recorded which). The chain is built from TRBV5-1 and TRBJ2-1; the D gene is possibly TRBD2 (5 bases). CDR3 protein: CASSLVGSSYNEQFF. The CDR3 DNA follows: TGCGCCAGCAGCTTGGTGGGGAGCTCCTACAATGAGCAGTTCTTC.